The sequence of this TCR beta chain was determined in a study of T cell responses to AZD1222 COVID-19 vaccine (dated by TCRdb to 2020 to 2022). For the wider study: AZD1222 recipients with second doses at about 4 weeks or about 12 weeks were pooled, because spike-specific TCR depth and breadth did not differ between schedules. TCR sequencing was performed for approximately 240 trial participants, of whom 200 to 220 were given two doses of AZD1222 and 26 were given two doses of MenACWY control vaccine. Trial participants were enrolled into age subgroups of 18-55, 56-69 and 70-plus years, which contained approximately 150, 30 and 60 TCR-sequenced participants, respectively. The paper as a whole reports these results and caveats: Because no day 14 peak-response samples were available, the repertoires could be characterized only after the peak T cell response. Reportedly, close to half of the unique spike-specific TCRs recognized epitopes lying outside the regions that are mutated in the B.1.351 and B.1.1.7 variants. CD4 TCRs associated with the vaccine covered the entire spike protein, and the dominant responses were in regions 160-218 and 743-854. After two AZD1222 doses, both the breadth and the depth of spike-specific TCRs were significantly higher than at day 0 and than in MenACWY recipients. Participants were mostly white British and included more females than males, and it was suggested by the authors that clonal diversity may have been underestimated. Conclusions about previously exposed vaccinees were limited because only six AZD1222 recipients were SARS-CoV-2 seropositive at baseline. The 56-69-year group was small, and its depth increase did not reach significance, likely because of low power.

What this sample's time point label stands for: baseline before first vaccination. Vaccinee samples were obtained from the UK trials COV001 and COV002, which included a single-blind randomized controlled phase 2/3 trial of AZD1222 (ChAdOx1 nCoV-19) in healthy adults. Trial participant PBMC samples were collected at day 0 and day 28 after the second dose for TCRbeta chain sequencing. The CDR3 regions of human TCRbeta chains were analyzed by immunosequencing. Processing in the source paper ran as follows. TCRs in the repertoires were compared against a reference library of SARS-CoV-2-specific TCRs that had been generated with the MIRA antigen-specificity platform. Breadth was defined as the fraction of unique TCRs that were SARS-CoV-2-associated. Depth was defined as the fraction of total T cells that were SARS-CoV-2-associated. Using the MIRA data, each spike-specific TCR was mapped to the spike region that the TCR reacts to and placed in a CD4 or CD8 class. Log10-transformed breadth and depth values were compared by one-way ANOVA with Sidak's multiple comparisons tests. The table was pulled from immuneACCESS by TCRdb, which kept in-frame rearrangements only. Such tables lose some clones; where checked, under half of the loss comes from unresolved V genes, and the rest has no known cause. V and J calls and clone size are as listed in that table; D and trimming were resolved from the DNA. This sample comprises 100,000 or so clones, approximately 90% of them detected only once. 4% to 5% of the sample comes from the top ten.

The germline V end is reduced by 5 bases and the J end by 0 bases; junction bases left unmatched: 5. There are 15 amino acids in the CDR3, from cysteine to phenylalanine inclusive. Just the 45-base CDR3 DNA is kept, in frame starting at base 1. For CDR1 and CDR2, the germline V gene lists MDHEN and SYDVKM. In regard to this clone: What antigen it recognizes has not been identified. Base qualities are not at hand, and no much larger clone is one base apart.

The chain joins TRBV28 to TRBJ2-7, with 9 bases aligning to TRBD2. The starting material was peripheral blood, obtained on day 0 of AZD1222 vaccination. The receptor comes from an adult in good health. DNA sequence: TGTGCCAGCAGTAACGGACTAGCGAGCTCCTACGAGCAGTACTTC. This encodes CASSNGLASSYEQYF.